Each of the 27 T cell receptor beta chains below was sequenced from the same sample in a study of monozygotic twins with inflammatory bowel disease. For each CDR3 protein, TCRdb gives one entry from its re-call of the 5' RACE reads, without DNA. In total, the table holds 300,000 to 400,000 distinct CDR3 sequences. Sequenced: blood. These receptors came from a human donor with ulcerative colitis or Crohn's disease, or a healthy co-twin of an affected twin (not recorded which).

The chain employs TRBV20-1 and TRBJ2-7; lacking DNA, the TRBD1 call made by TCRdb goes unchecked. This CDR3 has 13 amino acids. Germline CDR1 reads DFQATT; CDR2 reads SNEGSKA (reference sequence). CDR3: CSASTRASYEQYF.

The rearrangement links TRBV2 to TRBJ2-2. Germline V gene sequence: CDR1 SNHLY, CDR2 FYNNEI. The CDR3 has 11 amino acids. CDR3 protein: CASSDSGELFF. The full variable domain, with the rest looked up from reference TRBV2 and TRBJ2-2, is EPEVTQTPSHQVTQMGQEVILRCVPISNHLYFYWYRQILGQKVEFLVSFYNNEISEKSEIFDDQFSVERPDGSNFTLKIRSTKLEDSAMYFCASSDSGELFFGEGSRLTVL.

The rearrangement joins TRBV6-2 or TRBV6-3 to TRBJ2-1. The germline V gene encodes CDR1 MNHEY and CDR2 SVGEGT. The CDR3 length is 14 residues. CDR3 loop: CATSAWGFYNEQFF.

The rearrangement links TRBV6-2 or TRBV6-3 to TRBJ2-5. The germline V gene has CDR1 MNHEY and CDR2 SVGEGT. This CDR3 comprises 14 residues. The CDR3 is CASSYSGRQETQYF.

This sequence joins TRBV6-1 and TRBJ1-1; TCRdb's D call, TRBD1, is unchecked because there is no DNA. The CDR3 runs 15 residues. CDR1 is MNHNS and CDR2 is SASEGT in the germline V gene. CDR3: CASSEALLRGTEAFF.

The genes are TRBV13 and TRBJ2-5; the D call from TCRdb, TRBD1, cannot be confirmed without DNA. This CDR3 has 17 residues. The germline CDR1 and CDR2 sequences are PRHDT and FYEKMQ (reference sequence). Here the CDR3 reads CASTKTSPGTLQETQYF.

The CDR3 spells CASSPDLILSGNTIYF. V and J are TRBV5-1 and TRBJ1-3. Germline V gene lookup returns CDR1 SGHRS and CDR2 YFSETQ. This CDR3 spans 16 amino acids.

The chain combines TRBV2 with TRBJ2-2; as DNA is missing, the TRBD1 call by TCRdb cannot be tested. Germline V lookup: CDR1 SNHLY, CDR2 FYNNEI. This CDR3 comprises 15 residues. The CDR3 protein is CASSDSRGIGGELFF.

The rearrangement joins TRBV12-3 or TRBV12-4 to TRBJ1-1. This CDR3 comprises 14 residues. CDR3 residues: CASSFFRHNTEAFF.

V usage is TRBV7-9 and J usage is TRBJ1-2; TCRdb's D gene call, TRBD1, goes unchecked for lack of DNA. Germline V gives CDR1 SEHNR, CDR2 FQNEAQ (reference sequence). The CDR3 runs 16 residues. The CDR3 reads CASSLGTGGSPYGYTF. Based on the CDR3 plus reference TRBV7-9 and TRBJ1-2, the full variable domain is DTGVSQNPRHKITKRGQNVTFRCDPISEHNRLYWYRQTLGQGPEFLTYFQNEAQLEKSRLLSDRFSAERPKGSFSTLEIQRTEQGDSAMYLCASSLGTGGSPYGYTFGSGTRLTVV.

The gene calls are TRBV29-1 and TRBJ2-7; TCRdb's D gene call, TRBD2, goes unchecked for lack of DNA. The CDR3 runs to 15 residues. Germline CDR1 SQVTM, CDR2 ANQGSEA. The CDR3 is CSATGTTEGGDEQYF.

This sequence joins TRBV19 and TRBJ1-3. The germline V gene encodes CDR1 LNHDA and CDR2 SQIVND (reference sequence). The CDR3 is made up of 17 amino acids. The CDR3 protein is CASSIDLRGSSGNTIYF.

The chain combines TRBV28 with TRBJ2-7; TCRdb designates TRBD1, a call that cannot be tested without DNA. This CDR3 has 15 residues. Germline CDR1 MDHEN, CDR2 SYDVKM. CDR3 amino acids: CASIPRDRVSYEQYF. Together with reference TRBV28 and TRBJ2-7, the CDR3 gives the full variable domain: DVKVTQSSRYLVKRTGEKVFLECVQDMDHENMFWYRQDPGLGLRLIYFSYDVKMKEKGDIPEGYSVSREKKERFSLILESASTNQTSMYLCASIPRDRVSYEQYFGPGTRLTVT.

V usage is TRBV7-6 and J usage is TRBJ1-1. The CDR3 covers 14 residues. Per the germline V gene, CDR1 is SGHVS and CDR2 is FNYEAQ. The CDR3: CASSAQEGNTEAFF.

V is TRBV24-1 and J is TRBJ1-6; TCRdb outputs TRBD1, but without DNA this stays unchecked. Germline V CDR1 and CDR2: KGHDR, SFDVKD. The CDR3 extends over 15 amino acids. The CDR3 here is CATTERGNGNSPLHF.

The chain employs TRBV20-1 and TRBJ1-5; TCRdb picks TRBD1, but there is no DNA to check that call. Germline CDR1 reads DFQATT; CDR2 reads SNEGSKA (reference sequence). The CDR3 runs to 14 residues. This CDR3 reads CSAQGEHSNQPQHF.

J is TRBJ2-1 and V is TRBV20-1; absent DNA, TCRdb's TRBD1 call cannot be checked. The length of the CDR3 is 15 residues. CDR1 and CDR2 (germline): DFQATT, SNEGSKA (reference sequence). The CDR3 reads CSARLRDRVYNEQFF.

The chain has TRBV18 and TRBJ2-7; TCRdb designates TRBD1, a call that cannot be tested without DNA. Germline V gives CDR1 KGHSH, CDR2 LQKENI. The CDR3 is 15 amino acids. The CDR3: CASSPVTGAGNEQYF.

The chain is built from TRBV4-1 and TRBJ2-2; the TCRdb D gene call, TRBD1, has no DNA to confirm it. This CDR3 comprises 14 residues. The germline V gene has CDR1 MGHRA and CDR2 YSYEKL. The CDR3 region is CASRPGQVTGDLFF.

This chain joins TRBV4-3 and TRBJ2-3. The CDR3 runs 15 residues. The V gene's germline CDR1 is LGHNA and CDR2 YSLEER. The CDR3 loop is CASSQERLGADTQYF.

V gene TRBV27 combines with J gene TRBJ2-5; TCRdb designates TRBD1, a call that cannot be tested without DNA. Germline V CDR1 and CDR2: MNHEY, SMNVEV (reference sequence). The CDR3 is 14 amino acids. CDR3 protein: CASSFHRQKETQYF.

The rearrangement uses TRBV27 and TRBJ1-4; TCRdb's assignment of TRBD1 cannot be checked, as there is no DNA. Germline values: CDR1 MNHEY, CDR2 SMNVEV (reference sequence). CDR3 length: 15 amino acids. CDR3 amino acids: CASSSQGAENEKLFF. The full variable domain, completed using reference TRBV27 and TRBJ1-4, is EAQVTQNPRYLITVTGKKLTVTCSQNMNHEYMSWYRQDPGLGLRQIYYSMNVEVTDKGDVPEGYKVSRKEKRNFPLILESPSPNQTSLYFCASSSQGAENEKLFFGSGTQLSVL.

This rearrangement joins TRBV6-1 to TRBJ1-4; no DNA is available, so the TRBD1 call from TCRdb remains unchecked. The germline CDR1 and CDR2 sequences are MNHNS and SASEGT. The CDR3 sequence is 18 residues long. This CDR3 is CARRVSSGTLTTNEKLFF.

The rearrangement uses TRBV25-1 and TRBJ1-1; the D gene TCRdb calls, TRBD1, cannot be checked with no DNA. This CDR3 spans 12 amino acids. Germline V gene data show CDR1 as MGHDK and CDR2 as SYGVNS. CDR3 sequence: CATSGPQGEAFF.

CDR3 loop: CATSDSGRQETQYF. The chain employs TRBV24-1 and TRBJ2-5; the TRBD1 assignment by TCRdb is unverifiable without DNA. Germline values: CDR1 KGHDR, CDR2 SFDVKD. This CDR3 region has 14 residues.

The gene calls are TRBV12-3 or TRBV12-4 and TRBJ2-5; TCRdb selects TRBD1, and the lack of DNA leaves this call unchecked. The CDR3 consists of 16 residues. The CDR3 here is CASSPGSVIGQETQYF.

The genes are TRBV4-3 and TRBJ2-1; TCRdb names TRBD1, which stays unverified in the absence of DNA. The CDR3 length is 15 residues. Germline assignment: CDR1 LGHNA and CDR2 YSLEER. The CDR3 sequence is CASSQDGGSYNEQFF.